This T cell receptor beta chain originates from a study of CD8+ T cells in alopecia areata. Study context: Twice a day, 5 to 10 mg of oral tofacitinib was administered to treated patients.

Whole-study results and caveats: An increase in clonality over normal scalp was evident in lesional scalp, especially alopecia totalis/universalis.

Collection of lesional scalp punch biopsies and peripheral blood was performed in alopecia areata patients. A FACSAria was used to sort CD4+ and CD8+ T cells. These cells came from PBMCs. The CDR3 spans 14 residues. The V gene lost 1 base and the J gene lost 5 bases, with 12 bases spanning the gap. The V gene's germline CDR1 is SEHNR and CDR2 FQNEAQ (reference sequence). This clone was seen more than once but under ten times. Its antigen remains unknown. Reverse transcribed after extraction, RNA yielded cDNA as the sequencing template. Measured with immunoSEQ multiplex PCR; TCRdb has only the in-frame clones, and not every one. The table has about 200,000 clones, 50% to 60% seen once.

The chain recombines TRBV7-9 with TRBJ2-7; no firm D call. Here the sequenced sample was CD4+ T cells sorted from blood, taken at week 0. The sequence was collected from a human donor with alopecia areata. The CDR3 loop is CASSLVGWTDEQYF. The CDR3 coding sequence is TGTGCCAGCAGCTTAGTAGGGTGGACCGACGAGCAGTACTTC.